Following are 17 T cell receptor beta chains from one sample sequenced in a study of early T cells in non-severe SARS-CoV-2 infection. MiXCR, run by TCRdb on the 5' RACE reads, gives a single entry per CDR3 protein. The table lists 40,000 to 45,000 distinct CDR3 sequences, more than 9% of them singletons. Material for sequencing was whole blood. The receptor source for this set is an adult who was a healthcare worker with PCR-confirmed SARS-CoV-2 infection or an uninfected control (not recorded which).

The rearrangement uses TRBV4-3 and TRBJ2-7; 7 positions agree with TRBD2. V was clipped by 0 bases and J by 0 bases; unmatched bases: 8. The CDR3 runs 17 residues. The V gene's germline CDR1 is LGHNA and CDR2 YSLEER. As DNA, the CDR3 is TGCGCCAGCAGCCAAGATCATCAGCGGGATATCTCCTACGAGCAGTACTTC. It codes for CASSQDHQRDISYEQYF.

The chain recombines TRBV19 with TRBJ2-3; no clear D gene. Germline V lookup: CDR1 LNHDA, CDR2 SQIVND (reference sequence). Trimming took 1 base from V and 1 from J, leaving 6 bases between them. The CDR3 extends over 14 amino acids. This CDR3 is CASSIGPGTDTQYF. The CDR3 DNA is TGTGCCAGTAGTATAGGTCCAGGCACAGATACGCAGTATTTT. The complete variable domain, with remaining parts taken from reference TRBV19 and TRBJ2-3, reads DGGITQSPKYLFRKEGQNVTLSCEQNLNHDAMYWYRQDPGQGLRLIYYSQIVNDFQKGDIAEGYSVSREKKESFPLTVTSAQKNPTAFYLCASSIGPGTDTQYFGPGTRLTVL.

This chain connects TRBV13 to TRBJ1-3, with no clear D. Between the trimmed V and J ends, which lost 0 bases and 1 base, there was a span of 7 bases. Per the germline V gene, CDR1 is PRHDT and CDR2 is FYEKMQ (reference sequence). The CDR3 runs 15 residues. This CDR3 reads CASSLGYRSGNTIYF. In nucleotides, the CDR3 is TGTGCCAGCAGCTTAGGTTATCGTTCTGGAAACACCATATATTTT. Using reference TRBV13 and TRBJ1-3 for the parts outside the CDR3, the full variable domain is AAGVIQSPRHLIKEKRETATLKCYPIPRHDTVYWYQQGPGQDPQFLISFYEKMQSDKGSIPDRFSAQQFSDYHSELNMSSLELGDSALYFCASSLGYRSGNTIYFGEGSWLTVV.

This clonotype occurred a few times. CDR3 nucleotides: TGTGCCAGCAGGGACACTTATTATCAGCCCCAGCATTTT. Translation gives CASRDTYYQPQHF. V is TRBV6-1 and J is TRBJ1-5, with a tentative D call TRBD1 (5 bases). CDR3 length equals 13 residues. Looked up from germline, CDR1 is MNHNS and CDR2 is SASEGT. V shed 6 bases and J shed 5 bases, with 11 bases lying between them.

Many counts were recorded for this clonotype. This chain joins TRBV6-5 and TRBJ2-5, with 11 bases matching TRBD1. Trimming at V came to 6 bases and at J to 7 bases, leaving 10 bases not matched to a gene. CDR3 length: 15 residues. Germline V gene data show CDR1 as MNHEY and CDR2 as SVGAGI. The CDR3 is CASRPGQGVEGTQYF. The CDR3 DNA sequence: TGTGCCAGCAGACCGGGACAGGGGGTTGAGGGGACCCAGTACTTC.

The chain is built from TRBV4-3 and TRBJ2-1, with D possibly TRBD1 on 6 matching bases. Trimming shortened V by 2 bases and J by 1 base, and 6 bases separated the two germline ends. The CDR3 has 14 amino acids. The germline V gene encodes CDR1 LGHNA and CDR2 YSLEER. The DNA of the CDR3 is TGCGCCAGCAGCCAAAGGGGGTCCTACAATGAGCAGTTCTTC. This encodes CASSQRGSYNEQFF.

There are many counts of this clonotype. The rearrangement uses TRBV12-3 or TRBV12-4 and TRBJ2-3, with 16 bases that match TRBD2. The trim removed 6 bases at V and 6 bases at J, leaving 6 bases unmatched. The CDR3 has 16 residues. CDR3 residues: CASRSGTSGRVDTQYF. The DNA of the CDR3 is TGTGCCAGCAGAAGTGGGACTAGCGGGAGGGTGGATACGCAGTATTTT.

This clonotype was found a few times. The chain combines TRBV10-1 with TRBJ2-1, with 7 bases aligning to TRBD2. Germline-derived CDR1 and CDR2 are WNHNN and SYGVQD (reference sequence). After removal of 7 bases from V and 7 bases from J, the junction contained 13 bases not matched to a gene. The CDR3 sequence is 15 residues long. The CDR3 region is CASTFRVAGRNEQFF. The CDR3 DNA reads TGCGCCAGCACCTTCCGTGTAGCGGGTCGGAATGAGCAGTTCTTC.

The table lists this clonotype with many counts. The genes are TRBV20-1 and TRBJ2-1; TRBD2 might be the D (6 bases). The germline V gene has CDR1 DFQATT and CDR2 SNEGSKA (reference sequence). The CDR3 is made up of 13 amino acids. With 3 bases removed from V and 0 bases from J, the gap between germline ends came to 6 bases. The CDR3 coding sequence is TGCAGTGCTAGGGACTACTCCTACAATGAGCAGTTCTTC. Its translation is CSARDYSYNEQFF.

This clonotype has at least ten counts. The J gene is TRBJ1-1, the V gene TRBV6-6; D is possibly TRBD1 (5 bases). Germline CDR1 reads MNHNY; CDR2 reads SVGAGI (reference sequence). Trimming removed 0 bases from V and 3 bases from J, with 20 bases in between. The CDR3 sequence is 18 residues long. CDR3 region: CASSYSGAPGGPDTEAFF. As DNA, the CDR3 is TGTGCCAGCAGTTACTCAGGGGCCCCTGGAGGTCCCGACACTGAAGCTTTCTTT.

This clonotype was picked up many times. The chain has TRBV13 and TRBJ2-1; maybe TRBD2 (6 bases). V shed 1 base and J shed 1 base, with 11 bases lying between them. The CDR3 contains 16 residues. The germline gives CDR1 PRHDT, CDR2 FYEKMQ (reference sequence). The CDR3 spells CASSLEAGRSYNEQFF. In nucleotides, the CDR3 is TGTGCCAGCAGCTTAGAGGCAGGGAGGTCCTACAATGAGCAGTTCTTC.

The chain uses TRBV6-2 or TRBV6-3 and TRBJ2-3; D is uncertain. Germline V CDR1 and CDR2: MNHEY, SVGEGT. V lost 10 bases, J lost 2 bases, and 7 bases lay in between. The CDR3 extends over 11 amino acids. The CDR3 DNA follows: TGTGCCACCTATTTCACAGATACGCAGTATTTT. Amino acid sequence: CATYFTDTQYF.

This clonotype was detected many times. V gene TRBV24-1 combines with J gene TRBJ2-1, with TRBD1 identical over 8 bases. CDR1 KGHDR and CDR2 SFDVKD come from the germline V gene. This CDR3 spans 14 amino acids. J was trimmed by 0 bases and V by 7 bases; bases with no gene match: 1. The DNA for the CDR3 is TGTGCCACCAGCGGGACAGGCTCCTACAATGAGCAGTTCTTC. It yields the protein CATSGTGSYNEQFF.

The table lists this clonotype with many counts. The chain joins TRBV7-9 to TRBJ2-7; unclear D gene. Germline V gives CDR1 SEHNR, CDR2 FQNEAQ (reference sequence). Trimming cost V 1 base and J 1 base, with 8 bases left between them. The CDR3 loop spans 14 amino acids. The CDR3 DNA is TGTGCCAGCAGCTTAGAAAGTTTTTCCTACGAGCAGTACTTC. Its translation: CASSLESFSYEQYF.

CDR3 amino acids: CASSRTSNALETQYF. CDR3 nucleotides: TGTGCCAGCAGTCGGACTAGTAATGCTCTCGAGACCCAGTACTTC. The chain employs TRBV9 and TRBJ2-5; the match to TRBD2 covers 7 bases. The J segment lost 5 bases and the V segment lost 5 bases, leaving 12 bases of the junction unmatched. The V gene's germline CDR1 is SGDLS and CDR2 YYNGEE. CDR3 size: 15 residues.

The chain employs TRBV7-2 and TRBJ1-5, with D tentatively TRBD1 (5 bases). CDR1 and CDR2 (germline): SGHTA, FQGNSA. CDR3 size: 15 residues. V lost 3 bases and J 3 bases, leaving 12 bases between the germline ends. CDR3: CASSFSDSNNQPQHF. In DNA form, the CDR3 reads TGTGCCAGCAGCTTCAGTGACAGTAACAATCAGCCCCAGCATTTT.

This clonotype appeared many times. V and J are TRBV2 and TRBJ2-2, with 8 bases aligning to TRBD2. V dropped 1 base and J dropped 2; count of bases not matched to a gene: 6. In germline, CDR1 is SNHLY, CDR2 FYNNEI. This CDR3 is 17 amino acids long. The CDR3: CASSEVLAAINTGELFF. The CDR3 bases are TGTGCCAGCAGTGAAGTACTAGCGGCCATAAACACCGGGGAGCTGTTTTTT.